What follows is one T cell receptor beta chain and its context. Its antigen is not known. Some clones are missing from TCRdb's copy, which holds only in-frame ones; the method was immunoSEQ multiplex PCR. In the table there are about 590,000 clones, nearly 97% of which are singletons. V was cut by 5 bases and J by 4 bases, with 17 bases left in between. Germline CDR1 reads PRHDT; CDR2 reads FYEKMQ (reference sequence). This CDR3 has 15 amino acids. Selected positively for CCR7 and CD45RO-negative, naive CD8 cells excluded terminally differentiated effector memory CD45RA+ cells. This sample is drawn from a study of shared clonotypes between healthy human individuals. Study observations and caveats: Sorted-subset sequencing, rarefaction showed, was incomplete despite large depth.

The sequence was obtained from a woman under 40 in good health. Sequencing was done on a sample of naive CD8+ T cells sorted from blood. The chain couples TRBV13 to TRBJ1-2, with D perhaps TRBD1 (6 bases). CDR3 bases: TGTGCCAGCAGCCATGGGACACTGGCATCCTATGGCTACACCTTC. This codes for CASSHGTLASYGYTF. Full variable domain (outside the CDR3, taken from reference TRBV13 and TRBJ1-2): AAGVIQSPRHLIKEKRETATLKCYPIPRHDTVYWYQQGPGQDPQFLISFYEKMQSDKGSIPDRFSAQQFSDYHSELNMSSLELGDSALYFCASSHGTLASYGYTFGSGTRLTVV.